A selection of T cell receptor beta chains follows, all from one sample in a study of siplizumab effects on memory and regulatory T cells. Clones were sequenced by immunoSEQ multiplex PCR, and TCRdb holds only the in-frame ones, with some missing. The sample comprises approximately 100,000 clones, just over 90% of which are singletons, and around 0.73% rests with the top ten. The sequenced material came from Tregs sorted from blood. The receptors were sampled from a human donor in good health. CDR3s include the opening cysteine and the closing phenylalanine or tryptophan. The order of the fields is CDR3 protein, V gene.

cdr3_aa: CASIPSGRNTGELFF; v_call: TRBV6-5
cdr3_aa: CASSAGGGGEKLFF; v_call: TRBV2
cdr3_aa: CASSIKGLTAETQYF; v_call: TRBV19
cdr3_aa: CASSRLNYEQYF; v_call: TRBV5-8
cdr3_aa: CASSLEAPGRIGEQYF; v_call: TRBV5-1
cdr3_aa: CASSHDQGGRYEQYF; v_call: TRBV5-1
cdr3_aa: CASSQDELGFVGANVLTF; v_call: TRBV4-1
cdr3_aa: CASSIFVGGNSYTF; v_call: TRBV19
cdr3_aa: CASGKDRFTGELFF; v_call: TRBV7-3
cdr3_aa: CASSPVEDTQYF; v_call: TRBV18
cdr3_aa: CASSTQLGVTSFLNTGELFF; v_call: TRBV19
cdr3_aa: CASSQDYGQTDTQYF; v_call: TRBV14
cdr3_aa: CASTEGARGYTF; v_call: TRBV6-6
cdr3_aa: CASSGDRGNFPTDTQYF; v_call: TRBV25-1
cdr3_aa: CASSSNRAGGPADTQYF; v_call: TRBV11-2
cdr3_aa: CASRPRGRGNQPQHF; v_call: TRBV19
cdr3_aa: CASTPWGVHQPQHF; v_call: TRBV7-2
cdr3_aa: CASSEALAGAEQYF; v_call: TRBV6-1
cdr3_aa: CASSPTGSRYNEQFF; v_call: TRBV28
cdr3_aa: CATKDREETQYF; v_call: TRBV19
cdr3_aa: CASIRGRTDTQYF; v_call: TRBV7-2
cdr3_aa: CASSYFGTGGHEQYF; v_call: TRBV6-5
cdr3_aa: CAASAYNEQFF; v_call: TRBV19
cdr3_aa: CASSQRGYGYTF; v_call: TRBV27
cdr3_aa: CASSFSQLQETQYF; v_call: TRBV7-9
cdr3_aa: CASSSRDVNTGELFF; v_call: TRBV5-1
cdr3_aa: CASSFYPGARGYTF; v_call: TRBV28
cdr3_aa: CASSRVRGAETQYF; v_call: TRBV13
cdr3_aa: CASSPGAGRRFDEAFF; v_call: TRBV18
cdr3_aa: CASSLQGARDTEAFF; v_call: TRBV2
cdr3_aa: CASSLSDTGELFF; v_call: TRBV27
cdr3_aa: CASSLTSVYTDTQYF; v_call: TRBV27
cdr3_aa: CASSFLAAGVDTQYF; v_call: TRBV27
cdr3_aa: CASSIRGRLGTDTQYF; v_call: TRBV19
cdr3_aa: CASSVGLAGTENIQYF; v_call: TRBV9
cdr3_aa: CASSLQAPQETQYF; v_call: TRBV2
cdr3_aa: CASSQGISAFF; v_call: TRBV4-1
cdr3_aa: CASSSGYNEQFF; v_call: TRBV10-1
cdr3_aa: CASSPPGRKRRYEQYF; v_call: TRBV12-1
cdr3_aa: CASSTGGWTDTQYF; v_call: TRBV27
cdr3_aa: CASSQARGGVTQFF; v_call: TRBV4-1
cdr3_aa: CATSRDRGRETQYF; v_call: TRBV15
cdr3_aa: CASSSTGLADNEQFF; v_call: TRBV18
cdr3_aa: CATGFGGGSTDTQYF; v_call: TRBV10-3
cdr3_aa: CASSLLTGTGDSPLHF; v_call: TRBV5-1
cdr3_aa: CASSYLGASGATGDTQYF; v_call: TRBV7-9
cdr3_aa: CASSEALRGTGLYF; v_call: TRBV6-1
cdr3_aa: CSVVEIRNYGYTF; v_call: TRBV29-1
cdr3_aa: CASSLERLRAANTGELFF; v_call: TRBV7-8
cdr3_aa: CASSRYSGSTKNIQYF; v_call: TRBV7-9
cdr3_aa: CASSVRGEGYTF; v_call: TRBV9
cdr3_aa: CASSQTGWGGSVTGELFF; v_call: TRBV4-1
cdr3_aa: CASSPRAGVLGEQFF; v_call: TRBV5-4
cdr3_aa: CASSPPLGQPQHF; v_call: TRBV18
cdr3_aa: CASKVQSTNEKLFF; v_call: TRBV2
cdr3_aa: CASSLLSQGIYSPLHF; v_call: TRBV27